One sample yielded the 9 T cell receptor beta chains listed below, sequenced in a study of PD-L1 blockade in urothelial cancer. Generated by immunoSEQ multiplex PCR, the TCRdb table keeps only in-frame clones and is missing some. The repertoire holds about 73,000 clones, with 85% to 90% as singletons. The sample consisted of PBMCs, taken around atezolizumab (anti-PD-L1) treatment. The receptor source for this set is a man aged 60 to 75 with urothelial cancer.

This chain uses TRBV28 with TRBJ2-2; 9 bases are shared with TRBD2. CDR1 and CDR2 from the germline V gene are MDHEN and SYDVKM. The trim removed 6 bases at V and 6 bases at J, leaving 8 bases unmatched. The CDR3 totals 15 residues. The CDR3 DNA sequence: TGTGCCAGCAGCCGTAGCGGGAGAAAAGCCGGGGAGCTGTTTTTT. This gives the protein CASSRSGRKAGELFF.

This clone was seen just once. The chain uses TRBV6-5 and TRBJ2-7, with TRBD2 matching over 9 bases. After removal of 2 bases from V and 6 bases from J, the junction contained 8 bases not matched to a gene. Germline V gene sequence: CDR1 MNHEY, CDR2 SVGAGI. The CDR3 is 15 amino acids. CDR3 protein: CASSYAPGLASEQYF. DNA of the CDR3: TGTGCCAGCAGTTACGCACCGGGACTAGCCTCCGAGCAGTACTTC.

This sequence joins TRBV2 and TRBJ1-2; D remains ambiguous. The length of the CDR3 is 13 residues. Germline V gene data show CDR1 as SNHLY and CDR2 as FYNNEI. Trimming took off 1 base at V and 5 bases at J, with 8 bases between the two ends. CDR3 sequence reads: CASSEGGLYGYTF. As DNA, the CDR3 is TGTGCCAGCAGTGAAGGAGGGCTGTATGGCTACACCTTC. Drawing the rest from reference TRBV2 and TRBJ1-2, the complete variable domain is EPEVTQTPSHQVTQMGQEVILRCVPISNHLYFYWYRQILGQKVEFLVSFYNNEISEKSEIFDDQFSVERPDGSNFTLKIRSTKLEDSAMYFCASSEGGLYGYTFGSGTRLTVV.

The chain employs TRBV25-1 and TRBJ2-7; TRBD2 matches at 10 bases. The CDR3 is 14 residues long. V lost 8 bases, J lost 7 bases, and 11 bases stayed unmatched. Germline V lookup: CDR1 MGHDK, CDR2 SYGVNS. The chain's CDR3 is CASHGGLAGEEQYF. CDR3 DNA sequence: TGTGCCAGCCATGGTGGGCTAGCGGGAGAAGAGCAGTACTTC.

This rearrangement joins TRBV5-8 to TRBJ1-2; TRBD1 aligns across 7 bases. The junction had 5 bases not matched to a gene; V was cut back by 0 bases and J by 3 bases. Germline V gene sequence: CDR1 SGHTS, CDR2 YDEGEE. This CDR3 has 15 residues. In DNA, the CDR3 is TGTGCCAGCAGCTTGGCGTCAGGGGGTTACTATGGCTACACCTTC. It is translated as CASSLASGGYYGYTF.

The CDR3 spells CASSLGPRDKQFF. CDR3 sequence (DNA): TGTGCCAGCAGCTTAGGACCAAGGGACAAGCAGTTCTTC. The rearrangement uses TRBV7-2 and TRBJ2-1, with D perhaps TRBD1 (6 bases). The ends were cut back, 1 base at V and 11 bases at J, with 12 bases in the middle. Germline V gene sequence: CDR1 SGHTA, CDR2 FQGNSA. There are 13 residues in the CDR3. Complete variable domain (other parts from reference TRBV7-2 and TRBJ2-1): GAGVSQSPSNKVTEKGKDVELRCDPISGHTALYWYRQSLGQGLEFLIYFQGNSAPDKSGLPSDRFSAERTGGSVSTLTIQRTQQEDSAVYLCASSLGPRDKQFFGPGTRLTVL.

V is TRBV27 and J is TRBJ2-7; weak D call: TRBD2 (6 bases). This CDR3 region has 13 residues. Germline lookup yields CDR1 MNHEY and CDR2 SMNVEV (reference sequence). V was pared by 5 bases and J by 0 bases, with 8 bases between. The CDR3 DNA follows: TGTGCCAGCAGTGGGACTGGCTCCTACGAGCAGTACTTC. This sequence encodes CASSGTGSYEQYF.

This chain connects TRBV7-9 to TRBJ2-7; TRBD2 is a possible D gene (6 bases). CDR3 size: 13 residues. V lost 3 bases and J lost 2, with 8 bases in between. The V gene's germline CDR1 is SEHNR and CDR2 FQNEAQ (reference sequence). CDR3 amino acids: CASSLGEAYEQYF. The CDR3 coding sequence is TGTGCCAGCAGCTTGGGGGAGGCCTACGAGCAGTACTTC. The whole variable domain, filled in from reference TRBV7-9 and TRBJ2-7, reads DTGVSQNPRHKITKRGQNVTFRCDPISEHNRLYWYRQTLGQGPEFLTYFQNEAQLEKSRLLSDRFSAERPKGSFSTLEIQRTEQGDSAMYLCASSLGEAYEQYFGPGTRLTVT.

The chain carries TRBV4-2 and TRBJ1-1; 7 bases are a match to TRBD1. The CDR3 extends over 14 amino acids. In germline, CDR1 is LGHNA, CDR2 YNFKEQ. V was pared by 1 base and J by 3 bases, with 2 bases of the junction left unmatched. CDR3 sequence: CASSQGQGDTEAFF. The DNA for the CDR3 is TGTGCCAGCAGCCAAGGACAGGGTGACACTGAAGCTTTCTTT.